A single sample is the source of the 26 T cell receptor beta chains below, sequenced in a study of T cell repertoires in cytomegalovirus infection. These receptors' antigens are unknown. TCRdb used MiXCR to reprocess the reads, holding one entry per CDR3 protein. The sample carries more than 110,000 distinct CDR3 sequences, more than 30% recorded once. The source material was CD8+ T cells from cultured PBMCs, sampled from culture after CMV antigen stimulation. All receptors come from a human donor in good health (CMV status not recorded). Some clones in this sample may be carry-over from other donors' samples.

The chain combines TRBV7-9 with TRBJ2-7, with 11 bases matching TRBD1. The CDR3 covers 15 residues. Germline CDR1 and CDR2: SEHNR and FQNEAQ (reference sequence). Losses at the gene ends were 5 bases for V and 3 bases for J; bases not matched to a gene: 6. CDR3 DNA: TGTGCCAGCAGCGAAGGGACAGGGGGTAACTACGAGCAGTACTTC. It yields the protein CASSEGTGGNYEQYF.

This chain joins TRBV4-1 and TRBJ2-2; D unclear. Trimming shortened V by 3 bases and J by 4 bases, and 9 bases separated the two germline ends. CDR1 and CDR2 (germline): MGHRA, YSYEKL. This CDR3 is built from 14 residues. CDR3: CASSHTRVTGELFF. In DNA form, the CDR3 reads TGCGCCAGCAGCCACACAAGGGTCACCGGGGAGCTGTTTTTT.

V is TRBV27 and J is TRBJ2-3; unclear D gene. CDR1 and CDR2 (germline): MNHEY, SMNVEV (reference sequence). The CDR3 is 13 residues long. The V and J ends lost 5 bases and 4 bases respectively, with 10 bases between them. The CDR3, as DNA: TGTGCCAGCAGTCTCATCGCGGCAGATACGCAGTATTTT. It encodes CASSLIAADTQYF.

V usage is TRBV7-9 and J usage is TRBJ2-2, with TRBD1 matching 7 bases. Germline CDR1 is SEHNR and CDR2 is FQNEAQ (reference sequence). After removal of 10 bases from V and 4 bases from J, the junction contained 6 bases not matched to a gene. The CDR3 is made up of 13 amino acids. CDR3 residues: CAISTGSTGELFF. CDR3 coding DNA: TGTGCCATCTCGACAGGGTCCACCGGGGAGCTGTTTTTT.

Points on this clonotype: With a much larger clone just one base away, this may be a read error. The chain carries TRBV12-3 or TRBV12-4 and TRBJ2-7, with D possibly matching TRBD2 (5 bases). The V end lost 5 bases, the J end lost 3 bases, and 11 bases lay between the germline ends. The CDR3 covers 13 residues. The CDR3 reads CASSPGVLYEQYV. For the CDR3, the DNA is TGTGCCAGCAGTCCCGGGGTCCTCTACGAGCAGTACGTC.

This clonotype has at least ten counts. DNA of the CDR3: TGTGCCAGCAGAGCACTTGACTACGAGCAGTACTTC. It codes for CASRALDYEQYF. The chain has TRBV7-9 and TRBJ2-7; D is unclear. With 6 bases removed from V and 3 bases from J, the gap between germline ends came to 9 bases. The germline V gene encodes CDR1 SEHNR and CDR2 FQNEAQ (reference sequence). The CDR3 extends over 12 amino acids.

This clonotype was seen repeatedly, ten times or more. This chain connects TRBV7-2 to TRBJ2-5; 9 bases fit TRBD2. V lost 3 bases, J lost 2 bases, and 7 bases stayed unmatched. Per germline, CDR1 SGHTA and CDR2 FQGNSA. This CDR3 has 16 amino acids. Here the CDR3 DNA reads TGTGCCAGCAGCTTCATTTGGACTAGCGCTCAAGAGACCCAGTACTTC. Its protein is CASSFIWTSAQETQYF.

The chain recombines TRBV7-6 with TRBJ2-1; 11 bases fit TRBD2. CDR1 is SGHVS and CDR2 is FNYEAQ in the germline V gene. The CDR3 extends over 15 amino acids. Unmatched junction bases numbered 5, after V lost 3 bases and J lost 7 bases. For the CDR3, the DNA is TGTGCCAGCAGCTTCACTAGCGGGGGCTCGAATGAGCAGTTCTTC. This codes for CASSFTSGGSNEQFF. Full variable domain (missing parts from reference TRBV7-6 and TRBJ2-1): GAGVSQSPRYKVTKRGQDVALRCDPISGHVSLYWYRQALGQGPEFLTYFNYEAQQDKSGLPNDRFSAERPEGSISTLTIQRTEQRDSAMYRCASSFTSGGSNEQFFGPGTRLTVL.

The V gene is TRBV20-1, the J gene TRBJ2-7, with a possible D match to TRBD1 (5 bases). CDR1 is DFQATT and CDR2 is SNEGSKA in the germline V gene (reference sequence). Deletions cut 0 bases from V and 2 bases from J, with 11 bases between. The CDR3 totals 14 residues. Here the CDR3 DNA reads TGCAGTGCTAGAGATCAAGGGGCAGCCTACGAGCAGTACTTC. This codes for CSARDQGAAYEQYF.

At least ten counts were recorded for this clonotype. The chain has TRBV7-2 and TRBJ2-3, with D possibly being TRBD1 or TRBD2 (5 bases each). From germline, CDR1 is SGHTA and CDR2 FQGNSA. The CDR3 consists of 14 residues. Trimming removed 5 bases from V and 0 bases from J, with 9 bases in between. This CDR3 is CASSHWDSTDTQYF. The CDR3 region has the DNA TGTGCCAGCAGCCACTGGGACAGCACAGATACGCAGTATTTT. The variable domain in full, with the rest retrieved from reference TRBV7-2 and TRBJ2-3, is GAGVSQSPSNKVTEKGKDVELRCDPISGHTALYWYRQSLGQGLEFLIYFQGNSAPDKSGLPSDRFSAERTGGSVSTLTIQRTQQEDSAVYLCASSHWDSTDTQYFGPGTRLTVL.

By its share, this clonotype is medium-sized. V gene TRBV7-8 combines with J gene TRBJ2-5, with 12 bases fitting TRBD2. The CDR3 sequence is 15 residues long. The trim removed 1 base at V and 5 bases at J, leaving 2 bases unmatched. From germline, CDR1 is SGHVS and CDR2 FQNEAQ. The DNA for the CDR3 is TGTGCCAGCAGCTTAGGGGGGACTAGCGGGGAGACCCAGTACTTC. This encodes CASSLGGTSGETQYF. The complete variable domain, with remaining parts taken from reference TRBV7-8 and TRBJ2-5, reads GAGVSQSPRYKVAKRGQDVALRCDPISGHVSLFWYQQALGQGPEFLTYFQNEAQLDKSGLPSDRFFAERPEGSVSTLKIQRTQQEDSAVYLCASSLGGTSGETQYFGPGTRLLVL.

This clonotype occurred a few times. The chain recombines TRBV19 with TRBJ1-1; 8 bases are a match to TRBD1. J was trimmed by 4 bases and V by 3 bases; bases with no gene match: 1. The length of the CDR3 is 13 residues. The germline gives CDR1 LNHDA, CDR2 SQIVND (reference sequence). The CDR3 region is CASSIGTGTEAFF. CDR3 sequence (DNA): TGTGCCAGTAGTATCGGGACAGGCACTGAAGCTTTCTTT. Looking up the rest from reference TRBV19 and TRBJ1-1 gives the full variable domain: DGGITQSPKYLFRKEGQNVTLSCEQNLNHDAMYWYRQDPGQGLRLIYYSQIVNDFQKGDIAEGYSVSREKKESFPLTVTSAQKNPTAFYLCASSIGTGTEAFFGQGTRLTVV.

The genes are TRBV11-1 and TRBJ2-1; 9 positions match TRBD2. V shed 8 bases, J shed 8 bases, and the junction held 13 bases outside the gene matches. The CDR3 covers 15 residues. Germline CDR1 is SGHAT and CDR2 is FQDESV (reference sequence). The CDR3 DNA is TGTGCCAGCCGCACGCGTGGGACTAGCATAGATGAGCAGTTCTTC. Translation gives CASRTRGTSIDEQFF.

This clonotype has only a few counts. The chain links TRBV10-3 to TRBJ1-1; perhaps TRBD1 as D (5 bases). The germline V gene encodes CDR1 ENHRY and CDR2 SYGVKD. The CDR3 has 15 residues. V was pared by 9 bases and J by 0 bases, with 17 bases between. The DNA of the CDR3 is TGTGCCATTGGAGGGGAGGGCAGCGTGAACACTGAAGCTTTCTTT. Amino acids: CAIGGEGSVNTEAFF.

This clonotype has just a few counts. The rearrangement links TRBV7-7 to TRBJ1-2, with 9 nucleotides matching TRBD1. Germline V gene sequence: CDR1 SSHAT, CDR2 FNYEAQ (reference sequence). There are 16 residues in the CDR3. V dropped 3 bases and J dropped 6; count of bases not matched to a gene: 11. CDR3 DNA sequence: TGTGCCAGCAGCTTTCCGGGACAGGGAAGAAACGATGGCTACACCTTC. Translation gives CASSFPGQGRNDGYTF.

This clonotype was detected ten times or more. The chain is built from TRBV7-2 and TRBJ1-2, with D uncertain. The CDR3 loop spans 11 amino acids. Trimming cost V 3 bases and J 6 bases, with 5 bases left between them. The V gene's germline CDR1 is SGHTA and CDR2 FQGNSA. CDR3 bases: TGTGCCAGCAGCTTTGGTCATGGCTACACCTTC. Encoded protein: CASSFGHGYTF.

This rearrangement joins TRBV4-1 to TRBJ2-3; perhaps TRBD1 as D (5 bases). The germline V and J ends were trimmed by 0 bases and 7 bases, with 17 bases remaining between them. Germline V gene sequence: CDR1 MGHRA, CDR2 YSYEKL. This CDR3 spans 16 amino acids. The CDR3 DNA sequence: TGCGCCAGCAGCCAAGACACGGGTGGGGCGGAGTATACGCAGTATTTT. It translates to CASSQDTGGAEYTQYF.

This clonotype was counted a few times. The V and J genes are TRBV6-1 and TRBJ2-4, with TRBD1 matching 8 bases. This CDR3 comprises 16 residues. Per germline, CDR1 MNHNS and CDR2 SASEGT. Trimming at V came to 4 bases and at J to 8 bases, leaving 13 bases not matched to a gene. The DNA of the CDR3 is TGTGCCAGCAGTGGATCGGACAGGGATCGATGGGACATTCAGTACTTC. It yields the protein CASSGSDRDRWDIQYF.

This sequence joins TRBV2 and TRBJ2-3; 7 bases line up with TRBD2. J lost 1 base, V lost 7 bases, and 5 bases had no gene match. CDR3 length: 14 amino acids. Germline-derived CDR1 and CDR2 are SNHLY and FYNNEI. The CDR3 spells CASIGTSGTDTQYF. The CDR3 coding sequence is TGTGCCAGCATTGGTACTAGCGGCACAGATACGCAGTATTTT.

As concerns this clonotype: This may be a read error, as it is one base from a much larger clone. J is TRBJ2-7 and V is TRBV7-9; D might be TRBD1 (5 bases). CDR3 length equals 12 residues. CDR1 and CDR2 (germline): SEHNR, FQNEAQ (reference sequence). Trimming cost V 4 bases and J 2 bases, with 6 bases left between them. CDR3 sequence: CASSWGPYEQYF. CDR3 sequence (DNA): TGTGCCAGCAGCTGGGGCCCCTACGAGCAGTACTTC.

This chain connects TRBV10-3 to TRBJ1-6; unclear D gene. The CDR3 extends over 14 amino acids. Germline CDR1 is ENHRY and CDR2 is SYGVKD. Trimming removed 6 bases at V and 7 bases at J, with 13 bases between. The CDR3, as DNA: TGTGCCATCAGGGGTTTAGAACTAAATTCACCCCTCCACTTT. Amino acids: CAIRGLELNSPLHF.

This clonotype was found a few times. V is TRBV12-3 or TRBV12-4 and J is TRBJ2-5; D is unclear. CDR3 length: 14 amino acids. V lost 1 base to trimming and J lost 1 base, with 7 bases between them. The CDR3 sequence: CASSLEPAQETQYF. The CDR3 DNA reads as TGTGCCAGCAGTTTAGAGCCAGCCCAAGAGACCCAGTACTTC.

The table lists this clonotype with a few counts. The J gene is TRBJ2-7, the V gene TRBV7-6; D gene uncertain. This CDR3 has 12 residues. V shed 5 bases and J shed 4 bases, with 9 bases lying between them. CDR1 is SGHVS, CDR2 FNYEAQ, per germline. CDR3 sequence: CASSPDTYEQYF. Written as DNA, the CDR3 is TGTGCCAGCAGCCCCGACACGTACGAGCAGTACTTC.

The rearrangement joins TRBV6-6 to TRBJ1-6, with D maybe TRBD1 (5 bases). V was cut by 1 base and J by 5 bases, with 6 bases left in between. In germline, CDR1 is MNHNY, CDR2 SVGAGI (reference sequence). The CDR3 extends over 14 amino acids. The CDR3, as DNA: TGTGCCAGCAGTTACTGGGGGGATAATTCACCCCTCCACTTT. It translates to CASSYWGDNSPLHF.

The V call is TRBV4-1, the J call TRBJ2-3; 8 bases match TRBD2. The CDR3 spans 17 residues. Germline lookup yields CDR1 MGHRA and CDR2 YSYEKL. The J segment lost 2 bases and the V segment lost 0 bases, leaving 7 bases of the junction unmatched. The DNA of the CDR3 is TGCGCCAGCAGCCAAGATCTAGGTAGCGGGGCCACAGATACGCAGTATTTT. Amino acid sequence: CASSQDLGSGATDTQYF.

This clonotype was seen ten or more times. The rearrangement joins TRBV7-2 to TRBJ2-1; 7 nucleotides align to TRBD1. CDR3 length: 15 amino acids. J lost 3 bases, V lost 6 bases, and 8 bases had no gene match. Germline lookup yields CDR1 SGHTA and CDR2 FQGNSA. The CDR3 sequence is CASRPGQILYNEQFF. CDR3 sequence (DNA): TGTGCCAGCAGACCGGGACAGATCCTCTACAATGAGCAGTTCTTC.